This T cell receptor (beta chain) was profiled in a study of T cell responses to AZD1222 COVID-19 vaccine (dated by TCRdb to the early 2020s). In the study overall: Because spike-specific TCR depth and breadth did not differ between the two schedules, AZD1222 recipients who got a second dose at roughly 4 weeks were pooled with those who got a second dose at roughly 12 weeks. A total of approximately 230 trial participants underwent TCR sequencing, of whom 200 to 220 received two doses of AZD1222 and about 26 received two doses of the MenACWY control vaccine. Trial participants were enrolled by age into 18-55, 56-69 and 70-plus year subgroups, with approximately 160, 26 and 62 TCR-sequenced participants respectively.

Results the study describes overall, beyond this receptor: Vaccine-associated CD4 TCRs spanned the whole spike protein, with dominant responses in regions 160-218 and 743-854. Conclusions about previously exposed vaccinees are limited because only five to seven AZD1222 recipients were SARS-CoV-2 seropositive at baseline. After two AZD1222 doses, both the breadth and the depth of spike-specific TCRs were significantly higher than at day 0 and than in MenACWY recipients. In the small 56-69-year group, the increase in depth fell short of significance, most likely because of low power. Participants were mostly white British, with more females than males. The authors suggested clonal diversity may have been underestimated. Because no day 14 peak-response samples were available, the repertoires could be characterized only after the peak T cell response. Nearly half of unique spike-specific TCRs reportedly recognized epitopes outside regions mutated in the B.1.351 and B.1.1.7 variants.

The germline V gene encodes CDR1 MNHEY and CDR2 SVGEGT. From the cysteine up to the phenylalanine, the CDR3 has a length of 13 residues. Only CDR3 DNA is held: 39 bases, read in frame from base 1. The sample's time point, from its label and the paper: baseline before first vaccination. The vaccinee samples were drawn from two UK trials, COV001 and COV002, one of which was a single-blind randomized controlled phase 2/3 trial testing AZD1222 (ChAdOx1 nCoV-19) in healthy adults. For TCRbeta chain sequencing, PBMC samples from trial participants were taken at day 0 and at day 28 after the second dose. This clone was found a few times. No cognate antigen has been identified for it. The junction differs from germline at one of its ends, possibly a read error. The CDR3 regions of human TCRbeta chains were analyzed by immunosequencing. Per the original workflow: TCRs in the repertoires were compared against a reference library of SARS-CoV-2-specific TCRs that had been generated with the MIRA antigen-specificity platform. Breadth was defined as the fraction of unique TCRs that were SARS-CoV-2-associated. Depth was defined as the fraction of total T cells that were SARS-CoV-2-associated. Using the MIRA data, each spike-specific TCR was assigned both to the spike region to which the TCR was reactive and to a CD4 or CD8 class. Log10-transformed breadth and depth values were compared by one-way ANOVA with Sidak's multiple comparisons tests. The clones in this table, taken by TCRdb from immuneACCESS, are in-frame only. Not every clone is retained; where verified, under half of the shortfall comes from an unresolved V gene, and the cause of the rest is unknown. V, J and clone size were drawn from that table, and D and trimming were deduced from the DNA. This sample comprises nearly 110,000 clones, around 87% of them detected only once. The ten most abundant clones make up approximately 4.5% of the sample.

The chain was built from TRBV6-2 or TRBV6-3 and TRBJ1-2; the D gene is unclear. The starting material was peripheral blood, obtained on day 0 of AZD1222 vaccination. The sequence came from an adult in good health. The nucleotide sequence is TGTGCCAGCAGTTACTCGTTAACTTTAGGGATCCGCTTC. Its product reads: CASSYSLTLGIRF.